This T cell receptor (beta chain) was retrieved from a study of T-cell memory formation after mild COVID-19. Study-wide context: Largely, the TCR clusters proved donor specific. Study-level findings and limits: A subset of responding clones appeared in pre-infection memory, suggesting cross-reactive memory joined. Chiefly within CM and EM were the contracting CD4+ clones; CD8+ ones were within EMRA.

Turning to this clonotype: Its antigen is undetermined.

TCR alpha and TCR beta cDNA libraries carrying sample barcodes and UMIs came from 5'RACE with constant-segment primers. TCRdb redid the calling of the 5' RACE reads with MiXCR, one entry per CDR3 protein. The repertoire holds about 410,000 distinct CDR3 sequences, with 20% to 30% as singletons. This CDR3 has 15 amino acids. V lost 6 bases to trimming and J lost 1 base, with 16 bases between them. The source of this sequence is an adult woman who had mild COVID-19 (a few samples of this study predate the infection). Cell type and time point are not known. The V gene is TRBV12-3 or TRBV12-4, the J gene TRBJ2-7, with D perhaps matching TRBD1 (6 bases). The source material was PBMCs or a T cell subset sorted from them (not recorded which). The CDR3 nucleotides read TGTGCCAGCAGCCGAGGACAGATCACTTCCTACGAGCAGTACTTC. Protein: CASSRGQITSYEQYF.